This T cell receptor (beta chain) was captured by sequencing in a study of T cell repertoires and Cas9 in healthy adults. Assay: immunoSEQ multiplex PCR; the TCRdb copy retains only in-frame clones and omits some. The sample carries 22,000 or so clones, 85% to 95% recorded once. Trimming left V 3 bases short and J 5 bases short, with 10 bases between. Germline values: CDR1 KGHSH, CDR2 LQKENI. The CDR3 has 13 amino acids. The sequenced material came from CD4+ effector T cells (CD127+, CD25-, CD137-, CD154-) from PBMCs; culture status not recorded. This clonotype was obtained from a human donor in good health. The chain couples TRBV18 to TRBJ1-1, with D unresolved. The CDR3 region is CASSPPGGTEAFF. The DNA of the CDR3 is TGTGCCAGCTCACCCCCAGGTGGAACTGAAGCTTTCTTT.